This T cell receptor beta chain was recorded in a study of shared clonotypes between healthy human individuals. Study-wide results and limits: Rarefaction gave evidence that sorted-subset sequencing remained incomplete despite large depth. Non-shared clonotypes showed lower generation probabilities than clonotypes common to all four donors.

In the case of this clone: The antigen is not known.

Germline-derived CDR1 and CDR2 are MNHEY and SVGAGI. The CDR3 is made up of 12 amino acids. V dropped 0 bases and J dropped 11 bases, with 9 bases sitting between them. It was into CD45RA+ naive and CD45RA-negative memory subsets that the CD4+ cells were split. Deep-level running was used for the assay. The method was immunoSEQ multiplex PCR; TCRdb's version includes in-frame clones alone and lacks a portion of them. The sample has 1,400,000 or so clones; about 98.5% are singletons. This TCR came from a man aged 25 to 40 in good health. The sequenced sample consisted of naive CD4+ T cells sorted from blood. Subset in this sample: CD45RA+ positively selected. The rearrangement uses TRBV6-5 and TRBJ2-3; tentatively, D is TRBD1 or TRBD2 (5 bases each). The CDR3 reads CASSYSRGLQYF. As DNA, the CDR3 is TGTGCCAGCAGTTACTCACGGGGCCTGCAGTATTTT.